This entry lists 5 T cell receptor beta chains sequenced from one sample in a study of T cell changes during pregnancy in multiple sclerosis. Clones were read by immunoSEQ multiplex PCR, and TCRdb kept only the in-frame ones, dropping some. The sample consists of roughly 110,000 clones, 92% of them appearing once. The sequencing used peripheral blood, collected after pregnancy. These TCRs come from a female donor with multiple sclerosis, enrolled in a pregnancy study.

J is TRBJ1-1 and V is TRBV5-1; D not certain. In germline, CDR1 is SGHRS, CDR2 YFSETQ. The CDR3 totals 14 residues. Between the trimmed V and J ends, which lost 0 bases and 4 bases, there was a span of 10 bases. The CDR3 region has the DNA TGCGCCAGCAGCTTGGGACCGGGGAGCACTGAAGCTTTCTTT. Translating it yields CASSLGPGSTEAFF.

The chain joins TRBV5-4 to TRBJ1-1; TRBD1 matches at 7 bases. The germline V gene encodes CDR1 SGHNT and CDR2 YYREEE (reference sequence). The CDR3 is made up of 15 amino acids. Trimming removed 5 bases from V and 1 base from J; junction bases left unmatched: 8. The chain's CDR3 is CASRMSGQPNTEAFF. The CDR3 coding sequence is TGTGCCAGCAGGATGTCGGGACAGCCGAACACTGAAGCTTTCTTT. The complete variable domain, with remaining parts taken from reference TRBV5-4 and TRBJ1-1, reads ETGVTQSPTHLIKTRGQQVTLRCSSQSGHNTVSWYQQALGQGPQFIFQYYREEENGRGNFPPRFSGLQFPNYSSELNVNALELDDSALYLCASRMSGQPNTEAFFGQGTRLTVV.

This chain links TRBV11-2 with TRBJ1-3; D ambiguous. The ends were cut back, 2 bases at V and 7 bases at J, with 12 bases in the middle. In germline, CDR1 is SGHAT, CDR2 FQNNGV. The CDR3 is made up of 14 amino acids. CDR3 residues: CASSLNRLGNTIYF. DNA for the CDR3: TGTGCCAGCAGCTTAAACCGACTCGGTAACACCATATATTTT.

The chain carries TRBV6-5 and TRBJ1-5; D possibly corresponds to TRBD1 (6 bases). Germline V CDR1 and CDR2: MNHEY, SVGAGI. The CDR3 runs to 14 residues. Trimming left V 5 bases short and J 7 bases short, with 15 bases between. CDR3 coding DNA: TGTGCCAGCAGTACTCCAGGGGCTGGACAGCCCCAGCATTTT. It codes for CASSTPGAGQPQHF.

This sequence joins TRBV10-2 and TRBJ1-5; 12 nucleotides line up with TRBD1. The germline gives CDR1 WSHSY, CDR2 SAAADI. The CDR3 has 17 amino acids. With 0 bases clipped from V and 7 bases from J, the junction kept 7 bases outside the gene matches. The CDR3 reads CASSESRDRGRGQPQHF. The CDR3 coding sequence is TGCGCCAGCAGTGAGTCGAGGGACAGGGGGCGCGGGCAGCCCCAGCATTTT.